The subject of this entry is one TCR beta chain. Its antigen is not identified. The sample is drawn from a study of T cell responses to AZD1222 COVID-19 vaccine. In germline, CDR1 is LNHDA, CDR2 SQIVND (reference sequence). Trimming cost V 3 bases and J 7 bases; bases outside gene matches: 5. The CDR3 length is 15 residues. Study-level results: As reported, nearly half of all spike-specific TCRs target variant regions that are unmutated. Females made up more of the donors, who were largely white British, and clonal diversity may have come out too low.

Sequencing used immunoSEQ multiplex PCR; TCRdb keeps in-frame clones, though not all of them. This table has about 77,000 clones, about 92% appearing once. The clonotype comes from an adult who received the AZD1222 COVID-19 vaccine. The specimen comprised peripheral blood, sampled 28 days after the second AZD1222 dose. The gene calls are TRBV19 and TRBJ2-1; 11 bases map to TRBD2. CDR3 DNA sequence: TGTGCCAGTAGTATTGTAGCGGGAGGGAGGAATGAGCAGTTCTTC. This codes for CASSIVAGGRNEQFF.